A selection of T cell receptor beta chains follows, all from one sample in a study of T cells in Graves' hyperthyroidism and ophthalmopathy. One entry per CDR3 protein results from TCRdb running MiXCR on the multiplex PCR reads. The sample shows 550,000 to 600,000 distinct CDR3 sequences, roughly a sixth of them seen only once. What was sequenced was blood. Receptor source: a woman in her late teens or twenties with Graves' hyperthyroidism. Each CDR3 is given with its conserved first and last residue. Each record gives: D gene, V gene, J gene, clone size, CDR3 DNA, CDR3 protein. A D gene is named only where the DNA matches it firmly. The size of a clone is reported for some rows only, either as once, few or many, or as a class for expanded clones.

.	TRBV7-2	TRBJ1-1	.	TGTGCCAGCAGCTTAGAAGGGAACCGAGGGACTGAAGCTTTCTTT	CASSLEGNRGTEAFF
.	TRBV12-3/TRBV12-4	TRBJ2-2	many	TGTGCCAGCAGTTTCGGGCCCGGGGAGCTGTTTTTT	CASSFGPGELFF
.	TRBV19	TRBJ2-1	many	TGTGCCAGTAGTATACACCAAAGAGCGGCCTCCTACAATGAGCAGTTCTTC	CASSIHQRAASYNEQFF
TRBD2	TRBV7-9	TRBJ2-7	few	TGTGCCAGCAGCCCATCGGGGGGGGGGGGCTACGAGCAGTACTTC	CASSPSGGGGYEQYF
TRBD2	TRBV20-1	TRBJ2-5	.	TGCAGTGGACATCTAGCGGTAGATCAAGGGACCCAGTACTTC	CSGHLAVDQGTQYF
TRBD2	TRBV5-6	TRBJ2-5	many	TGTGCCAGCAGCGAGGGACTAGTGGGTTCTGAGACCCAGTACTTC	CASSEGLVGSETQYF
.	TRBV6-2/TRBV6-3	TRBJ2-3	.	TGTGCCAGCCTAGGGACCGCTGGCACAGATACGCAGTATTTT	CASLGTAGTDTQYF
TRBD2	TRBV3-1	TRBJ2-5	many	TGTGCCAGCAGCCAGCCAACGGGGGGGCAAGAGACCCAGTACTTC	CASSQPTGGQETQYF
.	TRBV15	TRBJ1-5	few	TGTGCCACCAGCAGAGATTTGGAGGGGACATCAGGTCAGCCCCAGCATTTT	CATSRDLEGTSGQPQHF
.	TRBV7-2	TRBJ1-6	.	TGTGCCAGCAGCTTAGAATTCAGGAGGGGAGGTTCACCCCTCCACTTT	CASSLEFRRGGSPLHF
TRBD2	TRBV2	TRBJ2-1	few	TGTGCCAGCAGCCCGACTAGCGGGGAGTTCTTC	CASSPTSGEFF
.	TRBV28	TRBJ2-3	once	TGTGCCAGCAGTTCGAATACGCAGTATTTT	CASSSNTQYF
.	TRBV28	TRBJ2-5	.	TGTGCCAGCAGTCCCGTAGACGGGAGTAGGGAGACCCAGTACTTC	CASSPVDGSRETQYF
.	TRBV20-1	TRBJ2-3	many	TGCAGTGCTTCCGGGACCTACACAGATACGCAGTATTTT	CSASGTYTDTQYF
TRBD1	TRBV6-2/TRBV6-3	TRBJ1-5	few	TGTGCCAGCAGCAAGCCCACCCGGACAGGGGAAGCTCAGCCCCAGCATTTT	CASSKPTRTGEAQPQHF
TRBD2	TRBV5-8	TRBJ2-1	few	TGTGCCAGCAGCTTTTCTAGCGGGAGGTTTGAGTTCTTC	CASSFSSGRFEFF
.	TRBV10-3	TRBJ1-5	.	TGTGCCTTGGACAGTCGTTATAGCAATCAGCCCCAGCATTTT	CALDSRYSNQPQHF
.	TRBV7-9	TRBJ2-1	many	TGTGCCAGCAGTAATCGACAAGACTACAATGAGCAGTTCTTC	CASSNRQDYNEQFF
TRBD2	TRBV12-3/TRBV12-4	TRBJ2-5	many	TGTGCCAGCAGTCTCCCTTATCCGGGGGGACAAGAGACCCAGTACTTC	CASSLPYPGGQETQYF
TRBD2	TRBV19	TRBJ2-5	.	TGTGCCAGTAGTATCGGGACGTTACCGGGAGGGGAGACCCAGTACTTC	CASSIGTLPGGETQYF
.	TRBV5-4	TRBJ1-2	.	TGTGCCAGCAGCCGACCGTCCGGGGTTTCTAGCGGCTACACCTTC	CASSRPSGVSSGYTF
.	TRBV19	TRBJ1-2	.	TGTGCCAGTAGTGGGGCCCGGGGGGCCGGTGGCTACACCTTC	CASSGARGAGGYTF
.	TRBV7-9	TRBJ2-7	many	TGTGCCAGCAGCCCACTAGGAAGGGAGCAGTACTTC	CASSPLGREQYF
.	TRBV7-2	TRBJ2-3	few	TGTGCCAGCAGCTTGTGGCGGGGCACAGATACGCAGTATTTT	CASSLWRGTDTQYF
.	TRBV11-2	TRBJ1-2	many	TGTGCCAGCAGCTTGGAGAGGGGAACGGATGGCTACACCTTC	CASSLERGTDGYTF
TRBD1	TRBV28	TRBJ2-7	.	TGTGCCAGCAGTCCACCGGACAGGGCGGGCGAGCAGTACTTC	CASSPPDRAGEQYF
.	TRBV6-6	TRBJ2-7	few	TGTGCCAGCAGTTACCGTCGGGGGGACAACGAGCAGTACTTC	CASSYRRGDNEQYF
TRBD1	TRBV9	TRBJ2-1	few	TGTGCCAGCAGCATTACAGGGGGCACCTACAATGAGCAGTTCTTC	CASSITGGTYNEQFF
.	TRBV7-9	TRBJ2-3	few	TGTGCCAGCAGCTTCATACGCATCCCAGATACGCAGTATTTT	CASSFIRIPDTQYF
.	TRBV6-2/TRBV6-3	TRBJ2-3	many	TGTGCCAGCAGTAAACTACTCCTCGATACGCAGTATTTT	CASSKLLLDTQYF
.	TRBV5-1	TRBJ2-7	many	TGCGCCAGCAGCTTCGGCAGGCAAAGGGGCTCCTACGAGCAGTACTTC	CASSFGRQRGSYEQYF
.	TRBV4-1	TRBJ2-3	.	TGCGCCAGCAGCCAAGGAACTGGAGATACGCAGTATTTT	CASSQGTGDTQYF
.	TRBV7-2	TRBJ2-3	many	TGTGCCAGCAGCTTAGTGCTAGCGGATACGCAGTATTTT	CASSLVLADTQYF
.	TRBV15	TRBJ2-7	few	TGTGCCACCAGCAGAGATTGGCCAGCGCCTGCCTACGAGCAGTACTTC	CATSRDWPAPAYEQYF
.	TRBV12-3/TRBV12-4	TRBJ1-3	many	TGTGCCAGCAGTTTATGGTCAGCCTCTGGAAACACCATATATTTT	CASSLWSASGNTIYF
.	TRBV12-3/TRBV12-4	TRBJ1-2	few	TGTGCCAGCACCATCTGGGGCAGTCTGAGCTCTTTCTATGGCTACACCTTC	CASTIWGSLSSFYGYTF
.	TRBV20-1	TRBJ2-7	.	TGCAGTGCTAGAAAGGCAGGGGGGACCTACGAGCAGTACTTC	CSARKAGGTYEQYF
.	TRBV12-3/TRBV12-4	TRBJ1-5	many	TGTGCCAGCAGTTTTCAGGGTGTAGGGATACAGCCCCAGCATTTT	CASSFQGVGIQPQHF
TRBD2	TRBV4-1	TRBJ2-7	few	TGCGCCAGCAGCCAGCAGACTAGCGGGAGGGCCTACGAGCAGTACTTC	CASSQQTSGRAYEQYF
TRBD1	TRBV7-8	TRBJ2-7	few	TGTGCCAGCAGCTTTGGGGACAGGGCTGCTGTCTACGAGCAGTACTTC	CASSFGDRAAVYEQYF
.	TRBV3-1	TRBJ2-1	.	TGTGCCCCTATCCTAGACTCCTACAATGAGCAGTTCTTC	CAPILDSYNEQFF
.	TRBV24-1	TRBJ1-1	many	TGTGCCACAAAACAGGGAGGGAACACTGAAGCTTTCTTT	CATKQGGNTEAFF
.	TRBV3-1	TRBJ1-1	many	TGTGCCAGCAGCCAAGACCCCCGTAGGAACACTGAAGCTTTCTTT	CASSQDPRRNTEAFF
TRBD1	TRBV6-2/TRBV6-3	TRBJ1-1	many	TGTGCCAGCCACCTCGAGACAGGGTACTCTGAAGCTTTCTTT	CASHLETGYSEAFF
.	TRBV29-1	TRBJ2-7	few	TGCAGCGTTGAAGAGGGGGGCCCCTCGCTCGAGCAGTACTTC	CSVEEGGPSLEQYF
TRBD1	TRBV7-3	TRBJ2-3	many	TGTGCCAGCAGCACCGGGACAGGCACAGATACGCAGTATTTT	CASSTGTGTDTQYF
.	TRBV3-1	TRBJ1-4	.	TGTGCCAGCAGCCAGGTCTGGAGGGGAGCTAATGAAAAACTGTTTTTT	CASSQVWRGANEKLFF
.	TRBV6-1	TRBJ2-1	few	TGTGCCAGCATAAGACGGGCCGGTAGCCTTTACAATGAGCAGTTCTTC	CASIRRAGSLYNEQFF
.	TRBV28	TRBJ1-5	many	TGTGCCAGCAGGTTGGCCCCTTACCAGCCCCAGCATTTT	CASRLAPYQPQHF
TRBD2	TRBV7-2	TRBJ2-5	many	TGTGCCAGCAGCCCCAGACTAGCGGGAGTAGGTCTCCAAGAGACCCAGTACTTC	CASSPRLAGVGLQETQYF
.	TRBV10-3	TRBJ2-2	few	TGTGCCACCGTCCCGGTGGGGTCCGCGAACACCGGGGAGCTGTTTTTT	CATVPVGSANTGELFF
.	TRBV18	TRBJ1-4	many	TGTGCCAGCTCACCAAGGGGGGGACCGAATGAAAAACTGTTTTTT	CASSPRGGPNEKLFF
TRBD1	TRBV6-1	TRBJ2-7	.	TGTGCCAGCAGAGCTCGGGACAGCACCAGCCTCTCCTACGAGCAGTACTTC	CASRARDSTSLSYEQYF
.	TRBV3-1	TRBJ2-3	many	TGTGCCAGCAGCCAAGCTACAGATACGCAGTATTTT	CASSQATDTQYF
.	TRBV4-3	TRBJ1-1	.	TGCGCCAGCAGCCAAGACCGGATGAACACTGAAGCTTTCTTT	CASSQDRMNTEAFF
TRBD2	TRBV5-1	TRBJ2-2	few	TGCGCCAGCAATGCCGCGGGGGAGAACACCGGGGAGCTGTTTTTT	CASNAAGENTGELFF
.	TRBV6-1	TRBJ2-3	many	TGTGCCAGCAGTGAAGGGCGGCATACGCAGTATTTT	CASSEGRHTQYF
TRBD1	TRBV12-3/TRBV12-4	TRBJ2-5	many	TGTGCCAGCAGTCCAACAGGGGTCCAAGAGACCCAGTACTTC	CASSPTGVQETQYF
.	TRBV7-8	TRBJ2-1	many	TGTGCCAGCAGCTTAATGGTTTCATACTACAATGAGCAGTTCTTC	CASSLMVSYYNEQFF
.	TRBV3-1	TRBJ2-2	many	TGTGCCAGCAGCCAAGGCTGGCTCACCGGGGAGCTGTTTTTT	CASSQGWLTGELFF